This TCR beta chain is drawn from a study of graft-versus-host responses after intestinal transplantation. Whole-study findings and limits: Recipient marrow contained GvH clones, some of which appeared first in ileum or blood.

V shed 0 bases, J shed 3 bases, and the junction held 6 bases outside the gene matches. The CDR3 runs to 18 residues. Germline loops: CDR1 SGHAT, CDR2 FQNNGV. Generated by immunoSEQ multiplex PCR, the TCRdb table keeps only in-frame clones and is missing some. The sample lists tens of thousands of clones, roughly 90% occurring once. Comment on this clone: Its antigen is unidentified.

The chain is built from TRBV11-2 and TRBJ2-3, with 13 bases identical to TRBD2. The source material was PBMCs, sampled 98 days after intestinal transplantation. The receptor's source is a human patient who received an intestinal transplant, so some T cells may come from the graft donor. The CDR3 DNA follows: TGTGCCAGCAGCTTAGAACTAGCGGGGGGGCCGAAGACAGATACGCAGTATTTT. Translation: CASSLELAGGPKTDTQYF. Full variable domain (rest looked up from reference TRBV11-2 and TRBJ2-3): EAGVAQSPRYKIIEKRQSVAFWCNPISGHATLYWYQQILGQGPKLLIQFQNNGVVDDSQLPKDRFSAERLKGVDSTLKIQPAKLEDSAVYLCASSLELAGGPKTDTQYFGPGTRLTVL.